These 30 T cell receptor beta chains were all obtained from the same sample, sequenced in a study of Tregs in tolerant kidney transplant recipients (dated by TCRdb to the late 2010s). The time point label of this sample denotes: 6 months after combined kidney and bone marrow transplant. Transplants used related donors with nonmyeloablative bone marrow transplantation; mixed chimerism was transient in the human trials. Receptor libraries were prepared by the immunoSEQ multiplex PCR assay. Imported from immuneACCESS, the table was reduced by TCRdb to in-frame sequences with V and J called. These copies leave out some clones; in studies compared against another copy, an unresolved V gene accounts for under half, and the cause of the remainder is not known. In this sample the table shows about 64,000 clones, around 87% of which occur a single time. The ten largest clones add up to around 4.1% of the sample.

The sequences come from CD4+ T cells from blood (PBMCs), collected 6 months after the transplant. These receptor sequences come from a human patient who received a combined kidney and bone marrow transplant. Following a transplant, some T cells may be graft donor cells, not patient cells.

This clone has just one count. The gene calls are TRBV18 and TRBJ1-1, with a weak D call TRBD1 (6 bases). Looked up from germline, CDR1 is KGHSH and CDR2 is LQKENI. Deletions cut 3 bases from V and 1 base from J, with 9 bases between. The CDR3 length is 14 residues. This CDR3 reads CASSPATGNTEAFF. The CDR3 coding sequence is TGTGCCAGCTCACCCGCGACAGGGAACACTGAAGCTTTCTTT.

CDR3 sequence: CSVEGRDRSSGNTIYF. DNA for the CDR3: TGCAGCGTTGAAGGGAGAGACAGGAGCTCTGGAAACACCATATATTTT. The V gene is TRBV29-1, the J gene TRBJ1-3; tentative D call: TRBD1 (6 bases). Between the trimmed V and J ends, which lost 1 base and 0 bases, there was a span of 13 bases. The V gene's germline CDR1 is SQVTM and CDR2 ANQGSEA. The CDR3 covers 16 residues.

V usage is TRBV5-1 and J usage is TRBJ2-7, with TRBD2 as a possible D gene (5 bases). Germline V CDR1 and CDR2: SGHRS, YFSETQ. The CDR3 has 14 amino acids. Deletions cut 3 bases from V and 4 bases from J, with 14 bases between. The CDR3: CASSYVTEEYEQYF. The CDR3 nucleotides read TGCGCCAGCAGCTATGTGACGGAGGAATACGAGCAGTACTTC.

The chain employs TRBV19 and TRBJ1-5; TRBD1 aligns across 7 bases. There are 15 residues in the CDR3. J was trimmed by 0 bases and V by 8 bases; bases with no gene match: 7. Germline values: CDR1 LNHDA, CDR2 SQIVND (reference sequence). CDR3 residues: CASSRTGPSNQPQHF. The CDR3 DNA reads as TGTGCCAGTTCTAGGACAGGCCCTAGCAATCAGCCCCAGCATTTT.

Only a few counts were recorded for this clone. The chain joins TRBV9 to TRBJ2-5; 7 bases agree with TRBD1. V dropped 0 bases and J dropped 0; count of bases not matched to a gene: 11. This CDR3 is built from 18 residues. From germline, CDR1 is SGDLS and CDR2 YYNGEE. CDR3 in amino acids: CASSVAPKDRWDQETQYF. DNA of the CDR3: TGTGCCAGCAGCGTAGCCCCAAAGGACAGGTGGGACCAAGAGACCCAGTACTTC.

This sequence joins TRBV5-4 and TRBJ2-5; 9 positions match TRBD2. CDR3 length equals 14 residues. Looked up from germline, CDR1 is SGHNT and CDR2 is YYREEE (reference sequence). The V segment lost 2 bases and the J segment 1 base; nucleotides outside the gene matches: 0. The CDR3 coding sequence is TGTGCCAGCAGCTTAGCGGGGGGCCAAGAGACCCAGTACTTC. It specifies CASSLAGGQETQYF.

The chain recombines TRBV19 with TRBJ1-2; the D is unclear. V was clipped by 1 base and J by 3 bases, with 9 bases between them. The CDR3 is 14 residues long. Looked up from germline, CDR1 is LNHDA and CDR2 is SQIVND (reference sequence). CDR3 loop: CASSIGRGYYGYTF. For the CDR3, the DNA is TGTGCCAGTAGTATAGGAAGAGGGTACTATGGCTACACCTTC.

The chain joins TRBV6-6 to TRBJ1-5; no reliable D call. The CDR3 runs to 15 residues. V was clipped by 0 bases and J by 2 bases, with 8 bases between them. The germline V gene has CDR1 MNHNY and CDR2 SVGAGI (reference sequence). The CDR3 nucleotides read TGTGCCAGCAGTTACTCGACCCGGGGCAATCAGCCCCAGCATTTT. It translates to CASSYSTRGNQPQHF.

The CDR3 region has the DNA TGTGCCAGCAGAGAATACGGGGGGCGTACAGATACGCAGTATTTT. This codes for CASREYGGRTDTQYF. The gene calls are TRBV6-1 and TRBJ2-3; the D gene is possibly TRBD2 (7 bases). The CDR3 is made up of 15 amino acids. V lost 6 bases, J lost 3 bases, and 16 bases lay in between. Looked up from germline, CDR1 is MNHNS and CDR2 is SASEGT.

The V and J genes are TRBV19 and TRBJ2-1; possible D gene TRBD2, 6 bases. The V end lost 1 base, the J end lost 6 bases, and 19 bases lay between the germline ends. The CDR3 covers 17 residues. Germline values: CDR1 LNHDA, CDR2 SQIVND (reference sequence). For the CDR3, the DNA is TGTGCCAGTAGTATAGTACCGGGAGTGGGACGAGGCAATGAGCAGTTCTTC. It is translated as CASSIVPGVGRGNEQFF.

The J gene is TRBJ2-7, the V gene TRBV10-3; TRBD1 is a possible D gene (6 bases). V lost 3 bases and J 3 bases, leaving 18 bases between the germline ends. The germline CDR1 and CDR2 sequences are ENHRY and SYGVKD. CDR3 length: 16 amino acids. CDR3 DNA: TGTGCCATCAGTGAACCTGGCAGGGGACGGTACTACGAGCAGTACTTC. Its protein is CAISEPGRGRYYEQYF.

This clone was found a few times. This rearrangement joins TRBV5-4 to TRBJ1-6, with D maybe TRBD1 (5 bases). Deletions cut 5 bases from V and 7 bases from J, with 16 bases between. There are 15 residues in the CDR3. CDR1 SGHNT and CDR2 YYREEE come from the germline V gene (reference sequence). In DNA form, the CDR3 reads TGTGCCAGCAGACGCCCCGGGACTGAGAATTCACCCCTCCACTTT. It is translated as CASRRPGTENSPLHF.

The rearrangement links TRBV19 to TRBJ1-5; D gene ambiguous. Trimming removed 3 bases at V and 0 bases at J, with 9 bases between. The CDR3 is 15 residues long. Germline V gene data show CDR1 as LNHDA and CDR2 as SQIVND (reference sequence). CDR3 sequence reads: CASSIAQLSNQPQHF. The DNA of the CDR3 is TGTGCCAGTAGTATTGCTCAACTTAGCAATCAGCCCCAGCATTTT.

J is TRBJ2-3 and V is TRBV27; tentative D call: TRBD2 (5 bases). CDR3 size: 14 residues. The germline V gene encodes CDR1 MNHEY and CDR2 SMNVEV (reference sequence). Trimming stripped 0 bases from V and 2 bases from J, with 6 bases between. Here the CDR3 DNA reads TGTGCCAGCAGTTTATCGGGAGCCACAGATACGCAGTATTTT. Translating it yields CASSLSGATDTQYF.

This chain connects TRBV29-1 to TRBJ2-1, with D possibly being TRBD2 (6 bases). V was clipped by 1 base and J by 9 bases, with 13 bases between them. Per the germline V gene, CDR1 is SQVTM and CDR2 is ANQGSEA. This CDR3 contains 13 residues. This CDR3 reads CSVEGLRGSEQFF. DNA for the CDR3: TGCAGCGTTGAAGGCCTCCGGGGGAGTGAGCAGTTCTTC.

V usage is TRBV9 and J usage is TRBJ2-5; 7 bases agree with TRBD2. Unmatched junction bases numbered 3, after V lost 2 bases and J lost 5 bases. The CDR3 contains 13 residues. From germline, CDR1 is SGDLS and CDR2 YYNGEE. The CDR3 here is CASSVGTMETQYF. The CDR3 DNA sequence: TGTGCCAGCAGCGTCGGGACTATGGAGACCCAGTACTTC. The full variable domain, in which reference TRBV9 and TRBJ2-5 provide the parts outside the CDR3, is DSGVTQTPKHLITATGQRVTLRCSPRSGDLSVYWYQQSLDQGLQFLIQYYNGEERAKGNILERFSAQQFPDLHSELNLSSLELGDSALYFCASSVGTMETQYFGPGTRLLVL.

The genes are TRBV6-5 and TRBJ1-1; a weak D match, TRBD1 (5 bases). Trimming shortened V by 7 bases and J by 3 bases, and 15 bases separated the two germline ends. This CDR3 comprises 14 residues. From germline, CDR1 is MNHEY and CDR2 SVGAGI. The CDR3 spells CASTLGGGDTEAFF. CDR3 DNA sequence: TGTGCCAGCACTTTGGGGGGTGGCGACACTGAAGCTTTCTTT.

The table lists this clone with a count of one. This chain joins TRBV4-3 and TRBJ1-2; tentative D call: TRBD1 (5 bases). With 1 base removed from V and 1 base from J, the gap between germline ends came to 13 bases. The CDR3 has 16 residues. The germline V gene has CDR1 LGHNA and CDR2 YSLEER. The CDR3 bases are TGCGCCAGCAGCCAAGTATTCCTTCAGGGTAACTATGGCTACACCTTC. This gives the protein CASSQVFLQGNYGYTF.

The chain carries TRBV19 and TRBJ2-1, with D possibly being TRBD2 (6 bases). Deletions cut 5 bases from V and 7 bases from J, with 15 bases between. The CDR3 has 14 residues. CDR1 LNHDA and CDR2 SQIVND come from the germline V gene (reference sequence). This CDR3 is CASSSPGLLNEQFF. The CDR3 DNA follows: TGTGCCAGTAGTTCTCCGGGACTCCTGAATGAGCAGTTCTTC. The full variable domain, its missing parts supplied by reference TRBV19 and TRBJ2-1, is DGGITQSPKYLFRKEGQNVTLSCEQNLNHDAMYWYRQDPGQGLRLIYYSQIVNDFQKGDIAEGYSVSREKKESFPLTVTSAQKNPTAFYLCASSSPGLLNEQFFGPGTRLTVL.

The chain combines TRBV5-4 with TRBJ2-3; D ambiguous. The CDR3 totals 13 residues. CDR1 and CDR2 (germline): SGHNT, YYREEE (reference sequence). The ends were cut back, 6 bases at V and 0 bases at J, with 8 bases in the middle. Here the CDR3 reads CASKELSTDTQYF. The DNA of the CDR3 is TGTGCCAGCAAAGAACTTAGCACAGATACGCAGTATTTT.

The V and J genes are TRBV15 and TRBJ1-1; 10 bases align to TRBD1. Germline lookup yields CDR1 LNHNV and CDR2 YYDKDF (reference sequence). The CDR3 runs to 14 residues. V trimming: 0 bases; J trimming: 12 bases; junction bases outside the gene matches: 7. The CDR3 is CATSRDMTGGATFF. CDR3 DNA: TGTGCCACCAGCAGAGATATGACAGGGGGCGCAACTTTCTTT. Variable domain in full (rest from reference TRBV15 and TRBJ1-1): DAMVIQNPRYQVTQFGKPVTLSCSQTLNHNVMYWYQQKSSQAPKLLFHYYDKDFNNEADTPDNFQSRRPNTSFCFLDIRSPGLGDTAMYLCATSRDMTGGATFFGQGTRLTVV.

This clone appeared a single time. The gene calls are TRBV5-1 and TRBJ2-2; D may be TRBD1 (5 bases). Trimming removed 3 bases at V and 6 bases at J, with 12 bases between. CDR1 is SGHRS, CDR2 YFSETQ, per germline. The CDR3 totals 14 residues. The DNA for the CDR3 is TGCGCCAGCAGCTGGAGACAGCTCCCCGGGGAGCTGTTTTTT. Protein sequence: CASSWRQLPGELFF.

This chain uses TRBV16 with TRBJ2-2; 8 bases agree with TRBD1. Per the germline V gene, CDR1 is KGHSY and CDR2 is FQNENV. The CDR3 is 17 amino acids. The V gene end was trimmed by 1 base and the J gene end by 0 bases; junction bases not matched to a gene: 4. CDR3 sequence: CASSQWAGGANTGELFF. In DNA form, the CDR3 reads TGTGCCAGCAGCCAATGGGCAGGGGGCGCGAACACCGGGGAGCTGTTTTTT.

The rearrangement joins TRBV7-8 to TRBJ1-1; perhaps TRBD1 as D (5 bases). This CDR3 spans 13 amino acids. With 3 bases removed from V and 5 bases from J, the gap between germline ends came to 10 bases. CDR1 is SGHVS, CDR2 FQNEAQ, per germline. As DNA, the CDR3 is TGTGCCAGCAGCTTCAGGGTCGGGACTGAAGCTTTCTTT. Its protein is CASSFRVGTEAFF.

This rearrangement joins TRBV7-2 to TRBJ1-1; 9 bases line up with TRBD1. Germline CDR1 and CDR2: SGHTA and FQGNSA. There are 14 residues in the CDR3. With 3 bases clipped from V and 5 bases from J, the junction kept 4 bases outside the gene matches. CDR3 amino acids: CASSFGQGRTEAFF. The CDR3 coding sequence is TGTGCCAGCAGCTTTGGACAGGGGAGGACTGAAGCTTTCTTT. Drawing the rest from reference TRBV7-2 and TRBJ1-1, the complete variable domain is GAGVSQSPSNKVTEKGKDVELRCDPISGHTALYWYRQSLGQGLEFLIYFQGNSAPDKSGLPSDRFSAERTGGSVSTLTIQRTQQEDSAVYLCASSFGQGRTEAFFGQGTRLTVV.

The V gene is TRBV11-2, the J gene TRBJ2-1, with 8 bases fitting TRBD2. There are 16 residues in the CDR3. CDR1 and CDR2 from the germline V gene are SGHAT and FQNNGV. V trimming: 1 base; J trimming: 6 bases; junction bases outside the gene matches: 8. The CDR3 region has the DNA TGTGCCAGCAGCTTAGTGGGGACTAGTTTGTCCAATGAGCAGTTCTTC. Its translation is CASSLVGTSLSNEQFF.

The V call is TRBV18, the J call TRBJ2-7; possible D gene TRBD1, 6 bases. Looked up from germline, CDR1 is KGHSH and CDR2 is LQKENI. The V and J ends lost 3 bases and 2 bases respectively, with 11 bases between them. The CDR3 is 14 amino acids. This chain's CDR3 is CASSPGGGTYEQYF. The CDR3 DNA reads as TGTGCCAGCTCACCTGGGGGCGGCACCTACGAGCAGTACTTC. The variable domain in full, with the rest retrieved from reference TRBV18 and TRBJ2-7, is NAGVMQNPRHLVRRRGQEARLRCSPMKGHSHVYWYRQLPEEGLKFMVYLQKENIIDESGMPKERFSAEFPKEGPSILRIQQVVRGDSAAYFCASSPGGGTYEQYFGPGTRLTVT.

The V and J genes are TRBV7-2 and TRBJ1-5; tentative D call: TRBD1 (6 bases). V lost 5 bases, J lost 7 bases, and 21 bases lay in between. Per germline, CDR1 SGHTA and CDR2 FQGNSA. CDR3 length: 16 residues. CDR3 sequence (DNA): TGTGCCAGCAGCACACCGGGGGGCGGCGAACACCAGCCCCAGCATTTT. The encoded protein is CASSTPGGGEHQPQHF.

This sequence joins TRBV19 and TRBJ1-2, with 8 positions matching TRBD1. Unmatched junction bases numbered 4, after V lost 3 bases and J lost 7 bases. From germline, CDR1 is LNHDA and CDR2 SQIVND (reference sequence). This CDR3 has 13 residues. The CDR3, as DNA: TGTGCCAGTAGTATCGGCAGGGGGCTTGGCTACACCTTC. Translated: CASSIGRGLGYTF.

V gene TRBV5-1 combines with J gene TRBJ2-7; 12 bases fit TRBD1. The CDR3 is 14 residues long. The V and J ends lost 4 bases and 6 bases, in that order; junction bases with no gene match: 5. CDR1 SGHRS and CDR2 YFSETQ come from the germline V gene. This CDR3 reads CASSPGTGGFEQYF. DNA of the CDR3: TGCGCCAGCAGCCCCGGGACAGGGGGCTTCGAGCAGTACTTC.